These 3 T cell receptor beta chains were sequenced from one sample in a study of vaccination effects on CD4 cells after COVID-19. Assay: immunoSEQ multiplex PCR; the TCRdb copy retains only in-frame clones and omits some. The sample consists of some 60,000 clones, roughly 76% of them appearing once. Their recognized antigens are unknown. Ahead of sequencing, the ViraFEST assay grew antigen-specific CD4+ T cells using viral peptide pools. With around ten days of culture completed, CD4+ T cells were isolated. According to the study, vaccine recipients showed no prior SARS-CoV-2 infection and negative nucleocapsid antibodies. The sequences come from CD4+ T cells from PBMCs cultured with HCoV-NL63 spike peptides, collected before COVID-19 vaccination. These receptors originate from a human donor who received a COVID-19 vaccine.

The CDR3 here is CASSPRGVSADAGHLNIQYF. The CDR3 bases are TGTGCCAGCTCACCACGGGGGGTATCAGCGGACGCGGGACACCTTAACATTCAGTACTTC. J is TRBJ2-4 and V is TRBV18, with D perhaps matching TRBD1 or TRBD2 (6 bases each). The germline V gene encodes CDR1 KGHSH and CDR2 LQKENI. The V and J ends lost 1 base and 7 bases respectively, with 29 bases between them. The CDR3 sequence is 20 residues long.

This chain uses TRBV2 with TRBJ2-5; 7 bases map to TRBD2. Per germline, CDR1 SNHLY and CDR2 FYNNEI. The CDR3 contains 13 residues. V was clipped by 8 bases and J by 2 bases; unmatched bases: 5. In DNA, the CDR3 is TGTGCCAGCGGCGGGGGACCACAAGAGACCCAGTACTTC. It translates to CASGGGPQETQYF.

This CDR3 is CASSQDRAGNTIYF. The DNA of the CDR3 is TGCGCCAGCAGCCAAGACAGGGCTGGAAACACCATATATTTT. This sequence joins TRBV4-3 and TRBJ1-3, with a weak D call TRBD1 (5 bases). This CDR3 contains 14 residues. The germline CDR1 and CDR2 sequences are LGHNA and YSLEER. Deletions cut 0 bases from V and 2 bases from J, with 5 bases between.